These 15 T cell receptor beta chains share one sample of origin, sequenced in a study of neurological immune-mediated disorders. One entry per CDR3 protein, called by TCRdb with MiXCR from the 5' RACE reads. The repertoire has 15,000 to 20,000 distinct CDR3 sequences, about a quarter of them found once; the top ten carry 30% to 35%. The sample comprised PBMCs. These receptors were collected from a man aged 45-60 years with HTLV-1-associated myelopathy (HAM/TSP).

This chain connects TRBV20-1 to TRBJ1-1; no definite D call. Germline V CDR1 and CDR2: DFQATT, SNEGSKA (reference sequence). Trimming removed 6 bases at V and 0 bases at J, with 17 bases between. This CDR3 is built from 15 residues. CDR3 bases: TGCAGTGCAACCCCCCCCCGTGGACTGAACACTGAAGCTTTCTTT. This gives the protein CSATPPRGLNTEAFF.

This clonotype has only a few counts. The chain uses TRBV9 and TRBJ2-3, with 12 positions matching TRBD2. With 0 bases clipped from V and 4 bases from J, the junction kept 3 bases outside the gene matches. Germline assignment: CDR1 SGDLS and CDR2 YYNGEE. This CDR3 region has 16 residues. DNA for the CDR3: TGTGCCAGCAGCGTAGCACCTAGCGGGGGGGCAGATACGCAGTATTTT. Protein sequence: CASSVAPSGGADTQYF.

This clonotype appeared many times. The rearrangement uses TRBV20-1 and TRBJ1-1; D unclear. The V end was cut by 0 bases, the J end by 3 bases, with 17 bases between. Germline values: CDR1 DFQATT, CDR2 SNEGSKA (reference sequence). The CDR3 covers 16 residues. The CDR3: CSARDATAAAHTEAFF. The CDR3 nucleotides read TGCAGTGCTAGAGATGCAACAGCGGCGGCCCACACTGAAGCTTTCTTT.

This CDR3 reads CASSPTFTGNTEAFF. The CDR3 DNA reads TGTGCCAGCAGTCCAACCTTTACAGGGAACACTGAAGCTTTCTTT. The gene calls are TRBV25-1 and TRBJ1-1, with a weak D call TRBD1 (5 bases). Germline values: CDR1 MGHDK, CDR2 SYGVNS. V lost 5 bases and J lost 1, with 14 bases in between. The CDR3 runs 15 residues.

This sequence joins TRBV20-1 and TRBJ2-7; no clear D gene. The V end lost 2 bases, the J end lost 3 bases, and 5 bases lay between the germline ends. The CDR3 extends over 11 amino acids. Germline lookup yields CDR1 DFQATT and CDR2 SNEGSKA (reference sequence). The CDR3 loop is CSARQIYEQYF. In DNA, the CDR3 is TGCAGTGCTAGACAGATCTACGAGCAGTACTTC.

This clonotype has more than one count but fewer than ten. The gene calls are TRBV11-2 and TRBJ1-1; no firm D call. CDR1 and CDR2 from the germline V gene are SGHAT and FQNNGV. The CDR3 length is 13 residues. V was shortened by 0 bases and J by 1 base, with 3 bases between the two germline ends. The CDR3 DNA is TGTGCCAGCAGCTTAGAAAGGAACACTGAAGCTTTCTTT. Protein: CASSLERNTEAFF.

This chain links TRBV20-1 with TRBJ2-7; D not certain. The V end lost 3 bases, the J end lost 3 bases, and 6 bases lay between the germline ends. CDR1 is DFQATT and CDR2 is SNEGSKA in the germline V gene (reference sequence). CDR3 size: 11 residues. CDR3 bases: TGCAGTGCTAGTCTGGACTACGAGCAGTACTTC. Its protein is CSASLDYEQYF.

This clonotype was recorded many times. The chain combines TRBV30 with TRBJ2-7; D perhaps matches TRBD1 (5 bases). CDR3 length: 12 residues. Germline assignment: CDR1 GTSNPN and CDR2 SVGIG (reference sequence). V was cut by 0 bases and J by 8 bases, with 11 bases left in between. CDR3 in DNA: TGTGCCTGGAGTGTATTGGGGCACAAGCAGTACTTC. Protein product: CAWSVLGHKQYF. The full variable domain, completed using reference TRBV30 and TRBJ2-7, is SQTIHQWPATLVQPVGSPLSLECTVEGTSNPNLYWYRQAAGRGLQLLFYSVGIGQISSEVPQNLSASRPQDRQFILSSKKLLLSDSGFYLCAWSVLGHKQYFGPGTRLTVT.

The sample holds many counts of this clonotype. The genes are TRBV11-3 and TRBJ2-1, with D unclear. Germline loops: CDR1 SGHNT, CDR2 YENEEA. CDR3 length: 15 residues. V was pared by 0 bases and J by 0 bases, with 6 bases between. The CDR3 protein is CASSLDGTSYNEQFF. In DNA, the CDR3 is TGTGCCAGCAGCTTAGACGGAACCTCCTACAATGAGCAGTTCTTC. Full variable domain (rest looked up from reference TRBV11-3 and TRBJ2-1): EAGVVQSPRYKIIEKKQPVAFWCNPISGHNTLYWYLQNLGQGPELLIRYENEEAVDDSQLPKDRFSAERLKGVDSTLKIQPAELGDSAVYLCASSLDGTSYNEQFFGPGTRLTVL.

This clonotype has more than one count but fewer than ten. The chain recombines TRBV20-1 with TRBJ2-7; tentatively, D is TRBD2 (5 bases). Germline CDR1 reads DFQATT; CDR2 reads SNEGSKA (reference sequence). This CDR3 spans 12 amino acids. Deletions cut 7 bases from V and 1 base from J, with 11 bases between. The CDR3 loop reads CSGSGSSYEQYF. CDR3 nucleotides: TGCAGTGGGTCGGGATCTTCCTACGAGCAGTACTTC.

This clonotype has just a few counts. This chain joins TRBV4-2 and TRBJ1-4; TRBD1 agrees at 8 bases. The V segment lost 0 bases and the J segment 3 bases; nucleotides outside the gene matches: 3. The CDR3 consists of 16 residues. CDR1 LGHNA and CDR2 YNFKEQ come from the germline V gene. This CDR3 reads CASSQDATGANEKLFF. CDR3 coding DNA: TGTGCCAGCAGCCAAGACGCGACAGGGGCTAATGAAAAACTGTTTTTT.

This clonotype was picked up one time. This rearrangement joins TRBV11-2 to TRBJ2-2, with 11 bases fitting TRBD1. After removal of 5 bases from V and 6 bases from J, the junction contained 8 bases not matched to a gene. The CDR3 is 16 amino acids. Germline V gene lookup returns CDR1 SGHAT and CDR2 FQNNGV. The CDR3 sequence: CASSATRDRGAGELFF. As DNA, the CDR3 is TGTGCCAGCAGCGCCACCCGGGACAGGGGGGCCGGGGAGCTGTTTTTT.

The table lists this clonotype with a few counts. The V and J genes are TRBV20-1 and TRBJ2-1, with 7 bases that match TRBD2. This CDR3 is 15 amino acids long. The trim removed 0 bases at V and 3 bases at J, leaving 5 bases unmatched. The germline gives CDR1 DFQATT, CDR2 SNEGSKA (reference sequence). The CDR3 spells CSARDPLADYNEQFF. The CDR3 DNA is TGCAGTGCTAGAGATCCCCTAGCGGACTACAATGAGCAGTTCTTC.

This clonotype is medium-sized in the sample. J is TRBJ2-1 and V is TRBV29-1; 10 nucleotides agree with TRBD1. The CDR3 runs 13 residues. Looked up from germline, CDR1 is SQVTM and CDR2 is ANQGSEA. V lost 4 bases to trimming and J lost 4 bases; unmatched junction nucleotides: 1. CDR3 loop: CSVGTGGYNEQFF. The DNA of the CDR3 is TGCAGCGTTGGGACAGGGGGTTACAATGAGCAGTTCTTC.

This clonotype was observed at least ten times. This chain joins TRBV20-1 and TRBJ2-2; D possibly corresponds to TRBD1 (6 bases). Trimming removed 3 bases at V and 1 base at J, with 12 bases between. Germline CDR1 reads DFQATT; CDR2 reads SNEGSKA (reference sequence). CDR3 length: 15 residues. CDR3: CSARRSGENTGELFF. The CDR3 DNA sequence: TGCAGTGCTAGGAGATCAGGGGAGAACACCGGGGAGCTGTTTTTT.